Sequencing of this T cell receptor (beta chain) was carried out in a study of cytomegalovirus exposure and HLA in healthy donors. The primer mix had 60 Vbeta and 13 Jbeta primers. Data came from immunoSEQ multiplex PCR; TCRdb stores just in-frame clones and leaves some out. The sample records 130,000 to 150,000 clones, approximately 79% being singletons. Regarding the study as a whole: Upon later analysis, TCR association rates were observed to vary by HLA locus, being highest for DRB1 and lowest for HLA-C.

V was clipped by 4 bases and J by 2 bases; unmatched bases: 7. Per the germline V gene, CDR1 is SEHNR and CDR2 is FQNEAQ (reference sequence). This CDR3 is 15 amino acids long. With regard to this clone: The target antigen is unknown.

The source of this sequence is a man aged 18 to 30 in good health and CMV-seropositive. The sequencing sample was made of PBMCs. The rearrangement links TRBV7-9 to TRBJ2-7; 8 bases fit TRBD2. CDR3 sequence reads: CASSSPGGGPYEQYF. CDR3 coding DNA: TGTGCCAGCAGCTCCCCCGGGGGGGGCCCCTACGAGCAGTACTTC.